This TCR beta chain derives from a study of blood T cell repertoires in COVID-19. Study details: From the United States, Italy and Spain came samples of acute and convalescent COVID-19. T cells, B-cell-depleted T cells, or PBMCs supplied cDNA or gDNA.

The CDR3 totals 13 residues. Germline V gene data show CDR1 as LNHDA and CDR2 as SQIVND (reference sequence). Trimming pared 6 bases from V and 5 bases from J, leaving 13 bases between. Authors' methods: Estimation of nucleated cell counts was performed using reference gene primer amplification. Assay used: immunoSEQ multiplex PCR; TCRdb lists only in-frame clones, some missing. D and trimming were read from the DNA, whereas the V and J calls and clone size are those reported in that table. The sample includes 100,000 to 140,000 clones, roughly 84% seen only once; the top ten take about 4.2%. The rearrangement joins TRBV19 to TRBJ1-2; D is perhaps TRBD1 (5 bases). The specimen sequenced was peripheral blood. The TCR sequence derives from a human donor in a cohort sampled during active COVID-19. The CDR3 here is CASRGGQGYGYTF. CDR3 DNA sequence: TGTGCCAGTAGGGGCGGCCAGGGATATGGCTACACCTTC.